Below, 22 T cell receptor beta chains from the same sample are listed, as sequenced in a study of T cell responses to AZD1222 COVID-19 vaccine (dated by TCRdb to the early 2020s). Libraries were built with the immunoSEQ multiplex PCR assay. TCRdb limited this immuneACCESS table to in-frame rearrangements with V and J called. A share of clones is missing; checked studies link under half to unresolved V genes, and the rest is unexplained. This sample is represented by fewer than 110,000 clones; more than 70% of them were singletons. About a tenth of the sample is in the top ten clones. Explained via the paper, the time point label denotes: about 28 days (+/-7) after the second vaccine dose. This specimen consisted of peripheral blood, obtained 28 days after the second AZD1222 dose. These receptors were collected from an adult who received the AZD1222 COVID-19 vaccine.

The table lists this clone with many counts. The rearrangement links TRBV18 to TRBJ2-1; possible D gene TRBD2, 6 bases. Germline V gene data show CDR1 as KGHSH and CDR2 as LQKENI. The CDR3 consists of 17 residues. V was trimmed by 5 bases and J by 7 bases, leaving 24 bases between them. The DNA for the CDR3 is TGTGCCAGCTCAACCGGCGCCGGAGGGCCCGTTGTAAATGAGCAGTTCTTC. Translated, it gives CASSTGAGGPVVNEQFF.

This chain connects TRBV25-1 to TRBJ2-1, with 8 bases matching TRBD1. The CDR3 sequence is 13 residues long. J gave up 6 bases and V 8 bases, and 6 bases lay outside the gene matches. Germline-derived CDR1 and CDR2 are MGHDK and SYGVNS. The CDR3 DNA follows: TGTGCCAGCCTGCAGGGGACAGGCAATGAGCAGTTCTTC. This encodes CASLQGTGNEQFF. Filled out from reference TRBV25-1 and TRBJ2-1, the complete variable domain reads EADIYQTPRYLVIGTGKKITLECSQTMGHDKMYWYQQDPGMELHLIHYSYGVNSTEKGDLSSESTVSRIRTEHFPLTLESARPSHTSQYLCASLQGTGNEQFFGPGTRLTVL.

The rearrangement links TRBV20-1 to TRBJ1-2, with 8 positions matching TRBD1. Unmatched junction bases numbered 4, after V lost 5 bases and J lost 8 bases. CDR3 length equals 11 residues. The germline CDR1 and CDR2 sequences are DFQATT and SNEGSKA (reference sequence). The CDR3 here is CSAFRGRGYTF. CDR3 bases: TGCAGTGCTTTCAGGGGGCGAGGCTACACCTTC.

The table lists this clone with a few counts. The rearrangement links TRBV7-9 to TRBJ1-1; TRBD1 is a possible D gene (5 bases). CDR1 SEHNR and CDR2 FQNEAQ come from the germline V gene (reference sequence). V was pared by 4 bases and J by 1 base, with 10 bases between. The CDR3 runs to 14 residues. CDR3 nucleotides: TGTGCCAGCAGCTCCGATGGACAGAACACTGAAGCTTTCTTT. The encoded protein is CASSSDGQNTEAFF.

The chain combines TRBV10-3 with TRBJ2-3; a weak D match, TRBD2 (6 bases). Trimming took off 5 bases at V and 0 bases at J, with 12 bases between the two ends. Germline loops: CDR1 ENHRY, CDR2 SYGVKD. CDR3 length: 15 residues. The CDR3 DNA reads as TGTGCCATCAGTCCCCCGGGACTTAGCACAGATACGCAGTATTTT. Residues: CAISPPGLSTDTQYF.

The chain links TRBV6-1 to TRBJ1-1; D is ambiguous. The CDR3 totals 13 residues. Trimming left V 2 bases short and J 1 base short, with 5 bases between. Germline-derived CDR1 and CDR2 are MNHNS and SASEGT. The CDR3 region is CASSEQSNTEAFF. The DNA for the CDR3 is TGTGCCAGCAGTGAACAGTCGAACACTGAAGCTTTCTTT.

The chain uses TRBV7-2 and TRBJ2-7; 9 bases match TRBD2. Germline CDR1 and CDR2: SGHTA and FQGNSA. V shed 4 bases, J shed 7 bases, and the junction held 8 bases outside the gene matches. The CDR3 is 14 residues long. CDR3 bases: TGTGCCAGCAGCTCCGGGACTAGCTACGGGGAGCAGTACTTC. Its protein product is CASSSGTSYGEQYF.

The chain recombines TRBV9 with TRBJ2-5, with 8 positions matching TRBD1. The length of the CDR3 is 14 residues. V gave up 0 bases and J gave up 7 bases; unmatched junction bases: 5. CDR1 SGDLS and CDR2 YYNGEE come from the germline V gene. The CDR3 bases are TGTGCCAGCAGCGTAGGAGACAGGGGAGCGACCCAGTACTTC. The encoded protein is CASSVGDRGATQYF.

This chain links TRBV7-8 with TRBJ1-5; D is undetermined. CDR1 is SGHVS, CDR2 FQNEAQ, per germline. The CDR3 is made up of 15 amino acids. Trimming took off 4 bases at V and 1 base at J, with 11 bases between the two ends. The DNA of the CDR3 is TGTGCCAGCAGCTCCGACAATTGGAGCAATCAGCCCCAGCATTTT. The encoded protein is CASSSDNWSNQPQHF. The variable domain in full, with the rest retrieved from reference TRBV7-8 and TRBJ1-5, is GAGVSQSPRYKVAKRGQDVALRCDPISGHVSLFWYQQALGQGPEFLTYFQNEAQLDKSGLPSDRFFAERPEGSVSTLKIQRTQQEDSAVYLCASSSDNWSNQPQHFGDGTRLSIL.

This clone was seen only a few times. The CDR3 region is CASSVGDSYEQYF. The CDR3 region has the DNA TGTGCCAGCAGCGTAGGGGACAGTTACGAGCAGTACTTC. The chain uses TRBV9 and TRBJ2-7, with 7 bases matching TRBD1. Germline values: CDR1 SGDLS, CDR2 YYNGEE. Trimming at V came to 0 bases and at J to 4 bases, leaving 1 base not matched to a gene. The CDR3 consists of 13 residues.

This clone has a handful of counts. The chain uses TRBV30 and TRBJ1-5; D is perhaps TRBD1 (5 bases). V was trimmed by 0 bases and J by 5 bases, leaving 11 bases between them. The CDR3 consists of 14 residues. Germline CDR1 GTSNPN, CDR2 SVGIG (reference sequence). The DNA of the CDR3 is TGTGCCTGGAGTGTACCCAGGGCGGATCAGCCCCAGCATTTT. The encoded protein is CAWSVPRADQPQHF.

The V call is TRBV27, the J call TRBJ2-2; the D is unclear. Germline V gives CDR1 MNHEY, CDR2 SMNVEV (reference sequence). V was shortened by 3 bases and J by 6 bases, with 5 bases between the two germline ends. CDR3 length equals 12 residues. The CDR3, as DNA: TGTGCCAGCAGTTTCCCAGCCGGGGAGCTGTTTTTT. Its protein product is CASSFPAGELFF.

The J gene is TRBJ1-1, the V gene TRBV4-3; 10 bases align to TRBD1. With 1 base clipped from V and 5 bases from J, the junction kept 4 bases outside the gene matches. Germline loops: CDR1 LGHNA, CDR2 YSLEER. This CDR3 spans 15 amino acids. As DNA, the CDR3 is TGCGCCAGCAGCCAAGCGACAGGGGGCAATACTGAAGCTTTCTTT. Protein: CASSQATGGNTEAFF.

V and J are TRBV7-9 and TRBJ1-5, with no clear D. The CDR3 is made up of 14 amino acids. Germline V gives CDR1 SEHNR, CDR2 FQNEAQ (reference sequence). Trimming took 0 bases from V and 1 from J, leaving 4 bases between them. The CDR3, as DNA: TGTGCCAGCAGCTTAGCAGGGAGCAATCAGCCCCAGCATTTT. Protein product: CASSLAGSNQPQHF. Using reference TRBV7-9 and TRBJ1-5 for the parts outside the CDR3, the full variable domain is DTGVSQNPRHKITKRGQNVTFRCDPISEHNRLYWYRQTLGQGPEFLTYFQNEAQLEKSRLLSDRFSAERPKGSFSTLEIQRTEQGDSAMYLCASSLAGSNQPQHFGDGTRLSIL.

The chain is built from TRBV30 and TRBJ1-3; 9 nucleotides agree with TRBD1. The CDR3 runs 13 residues. V gave up 5 bases and J gave up 4 bases; unmatched junction bases: 3. The germline CDR1 and CDR2 sequences are GTSNPN and SVGIG (reference sequence). Here the CDR3 DNA reads TGTGCCTGGGTACAGGGGGCCGGAAACACCATATATTTT. This translates into CAWVQGAGNTIYF.

The chain employs TRBV7-3 and TRBJ2-7; D ambiguous. Looked up from germline, CDR1 is SGHTA and CDR2 is FQGTGA. V was cut by 5 bases and J by 2 bases, with 19 bases left in between. The CDR3 length is 16 residues. CDR3 loop: CASSPVAEPNAYEQYF. The DNA for the CDR3 is TGTGCCAGCAGCCCGGTTGCGGAGCCTAATGCCTACGAGCAGTACTTC.

Only one count was recorded for this clone. V gene TRBV7-9 combines with J gene TRBJ2-1, with 12 positions matching TRBD2. The V gene end was trimmed by 6 bases and the J gene end by 4 bases; junction bases not matched to a gene: 7. Germline V gives CDR1 SEHNR, CDR2 FQNEAQ (reference sequence). The CDR3 is made up of 16 amino acids. The CDR3 sequence is CASSRLAGVGYNEQFF. DNA of the CDR3: TGTGCCAGCAGTAGACTAGCGGGAGTAGGATACAATGAGCAGTTCTTC.

CDR3 coding DNA: TGTGCCAGCAAAGGGGGGGTCCAGCCCCAGCATTTT. Translating gives CASKGGVQPQHF. The gene calls are TRBV28 and TRBJ1-5, with D tentatively TRBD1 (6 bases). This CDR3 spans 12 amino acids. Germline-derived CDR1 and CDR2 are MDHEN and SYDVKM. V shed 7 bases and J shed 7 bases, with 11 bases lying between them.

This chain links TRBV5-1 with TRBJ1-2; D perhaps matches TRBD1 (5 bases). The CDR3 has 13 residues. CDR1 SGHRS and CDR2 YFSETQ come from the germline V gene. V was shortened by 3 bases and J by 8 bases, with 14 bases between the two germline ends. The CDR3 reads CASSSQEGEGYTF. The CDR3 region has the DNA TGCGCCAGCAGCTCCCAGGAAGGGGAGGGCTACACCTTC.

The V call is TRBV10-3, the J call TRBJ1-1, with D possibly being TRBD1 (5 bases). The CDR3 has 16 amino acids. CDR1 is ENHRY, CDR2 SYGVKD, per germline. The ends were cut back, 0 bases at V and 0 bases at J, with 11 bases in the middle. For the CDR3, the DNA is TGTGCCATCAGTGAGTCGACAGTAAGGGTGAACACTGAAGCTTTCTTT. As protein: CAISESTVRVNTEAFF.

The chain joins TRBV30 to TRBJ1-1; a weak D match, TRBD1 (5 bases). The length of the CDR3 is 12 residues. Germline values: CDR1 GTSNPN, CDR2 SVGIG (reference sequence). V was pared by 5 bases and J by 7 bases, with 14 bases between. The CDR3 is CAWAWRRGEAFF. For the CDR3, the DNA is TGTGCCTGGGCTTGGAGGAGGGGTGAAGCTTTCTTT.

This chain connects TRBV7-2 to TRBJ1-3; tentative D call: TRBD1 (5 bases). The V and J ends lost 2 bases and 0 bases respectively, with 8 bases between them. Germline CDR1 reads SGHTA; CDR2 reads FQGNSA. The CDR3 covers 15 residues. CDR3 DNA: TGTGCCAGCAGCTTACAGGGTAACTCTGGAAACACCATATATTTT. As protein: CASSLQGNSGNTIYF.